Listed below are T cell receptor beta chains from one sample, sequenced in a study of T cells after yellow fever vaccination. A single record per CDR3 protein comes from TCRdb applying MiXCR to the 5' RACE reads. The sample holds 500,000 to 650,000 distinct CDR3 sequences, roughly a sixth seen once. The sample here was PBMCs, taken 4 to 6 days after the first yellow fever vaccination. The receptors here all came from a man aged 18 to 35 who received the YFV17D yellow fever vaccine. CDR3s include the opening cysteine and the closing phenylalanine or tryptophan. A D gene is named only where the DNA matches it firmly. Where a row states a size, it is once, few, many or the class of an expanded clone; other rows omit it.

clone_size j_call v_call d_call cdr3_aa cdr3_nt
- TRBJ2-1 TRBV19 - CASRVGGNSYNEQFF TGTGCCAGTAGGGTCGGGGGAAACTCCTACAATGAGCAGTTCTTC
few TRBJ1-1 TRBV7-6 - CASSPINNWSREAFF TGTGCCAGCAGTCCTATCAACAACTGGAGCAGGGAAGCTTTCTTT
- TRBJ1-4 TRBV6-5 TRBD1 CASRYRGMNEKLFF TGTGCCAGCAGATACAGGGGCATGAATGAAAAACTGTTTTTT
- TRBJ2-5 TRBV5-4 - CASSLFPVGREETQYF TGTGCCAGCAGCTTGTTCCCGGTTGGCAGGGAAGAGACCCAGTACTTC
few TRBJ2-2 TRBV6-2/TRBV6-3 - CASSYSTRGGTANTGELFF TGTGCCAGCAGTTACTCCACCCGAGGGGGGACTGCGAACACCGGGGAGCTGTTTTTT
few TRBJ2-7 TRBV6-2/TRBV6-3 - CASSSTFRIDLSYEQYF TGTGCCAGCAGTTCCACGTTCCGAATAGACCTCTCCTACGAGCAGTACTTC
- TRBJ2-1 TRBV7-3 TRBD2 CASSSRLAGGGHEQFF TGTGCCAGCAGCTCCAGACTAGCGGGGGGTGGTCATGAGCAGTTCTTC
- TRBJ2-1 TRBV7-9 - CASSYGGSRSYNEQFF TGTGCCAGCAGCTACGGCGGATCGAGGTCCTACAATGAGCAGTTCTTC
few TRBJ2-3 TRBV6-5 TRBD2 CASSPRLAGASTDTQYF TGTGCCAGCAGCCCTCGACTAGCGGGGGCTAGCACAGATACGCAGTATTTT
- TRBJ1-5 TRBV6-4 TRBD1 CAKTGGGHGNQPQHF TGTGCCAAGACAGGGGGCGGTCATGGCAATCAGCCCCAGCATTTT
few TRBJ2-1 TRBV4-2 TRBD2 CASSPLLSGGYNEQFF TGTGCCAGCAGCCCCCTTCTTAGCGGGGGCTACAATGAGCAGTTCTTC
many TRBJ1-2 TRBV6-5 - CASGVLYGYTF TGTGCCTCGGGGGTACTCTATGGCTACACCTTC
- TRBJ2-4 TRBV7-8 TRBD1 CASSSRGQKNIQYF TGTGCCAGCAGCTCGAGGGGACAGAAAAACATTCAGTACTTC
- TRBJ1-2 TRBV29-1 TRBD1 CSSEVGQGDNGYTF TGCAGCTCTGAAGTCGGACAGGGGGACAATGGCTACACCTTC
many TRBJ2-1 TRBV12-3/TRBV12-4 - CASSSNERYNEQFF TGTGCCAGCAGTTCCAACGAGCGATACAATGAGCAGTTCTTC
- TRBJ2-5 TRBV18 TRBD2 CASSERLAAKYQETQYF TGTGCCAGCTCAGAGCGACTAGCGGCAAAGTACCAAGAGACCCAGTACTTC
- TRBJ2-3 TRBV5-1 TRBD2 CASVLAGESTDTQYF TGCGCCAGCGTATTAGCGGGGGAAAGCACAGATACGCAGTATTTT
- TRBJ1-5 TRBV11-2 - CASSLALGPGNQPQHF TGTGCCAGCAGCTTAGCTCTGGGGCCCGGCAATCAGCCCCAGCATTTT
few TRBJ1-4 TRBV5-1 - CASSLRSVREKLFF TGCGCCAGCAGCCTCCGATCCGTTCGGGAAAAACTGTTTTTT
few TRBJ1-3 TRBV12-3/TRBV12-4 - CASSLGRWNTIYF TGTGCCAGCAGCCTGGGACGGTGGAACACCATATATTTT
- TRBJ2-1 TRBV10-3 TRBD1 CAISEPGQGAFKQFF TGTGCCATCAGTGAACCGGGACAGGGGGCTTTTAAGCAGTTCTTC
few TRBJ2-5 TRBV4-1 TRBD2 CASKATSGQETQYF TGCGCCAGCAAGGCCACTAGCGGGCAAGAGACCCAGTACTTC
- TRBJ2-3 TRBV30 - CAFLLISTGPRADTQYF TGTGCCTTCCTCCTCATTTCGACAGGACCAAGGGCAGATACGCAGTATTTT
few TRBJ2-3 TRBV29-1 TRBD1 CSARGTGQDTQYF TGCAGCGCCCGGGGGACAGGACAAGATACGCAGTATTTT
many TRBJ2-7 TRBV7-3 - CASSLTPGRNSYEQYF TGTGCCAGCAGCTTAACGCCGGGACGCAACTCCTACGAGCAGTACTTC
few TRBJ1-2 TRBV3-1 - CASSQVGHLGTF TGTGCCAGCAGCCAAGTGGGCCACCTTGGCACCTTC
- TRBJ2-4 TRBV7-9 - CASSAGQLLAKNIQYF TGTGCCAGCAGCGCGGGACAGCTATTAGCCAAAAACATTCAGTACTTC
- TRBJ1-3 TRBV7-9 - CASSQGTAPGNTIYF TGTGCCAGCAGTCAAGGGACGGCTCCTGGAAACACCATATATTTT
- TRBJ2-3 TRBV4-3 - CASSPSGSRTDTQYF TGCGCCAGCAGCCCAAGCGGGTCACGCACAGATACGCAGTATTTT
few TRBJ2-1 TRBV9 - CASSVAEEYNEQFF TGTGCCAGCAGCGTAGCCGAGGAATACAATGAGCAGTTCTTC
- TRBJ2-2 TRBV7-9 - CASRSGPGELFF TGTGCCAGCAGAAGCGGCCCCGGGGAGCTGTTTTTT
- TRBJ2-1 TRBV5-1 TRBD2 CASSLAASGGAFGEQFF TGCGCCAGCAGCTTGGCGGCTAGCGGGGGGGCGTTCGGGGAGCAGTTCTTC
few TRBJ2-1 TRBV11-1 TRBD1 CASSSLGDRGSGESYNEQFF TGTGCCAGCAGCTCCCTAGGGGACAGGGGATCGGGGGAGTCCTACAATGAGCAGTTCTTC
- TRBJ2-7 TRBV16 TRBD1 CASSQDRDSEQYF TGTGCCAGCAGCCAAGACCGGGACAGCGAGCAGTACTTC
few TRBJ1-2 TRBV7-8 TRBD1 CASSPRDSGGYTF TGTGCCAGCAGCCCGAGGGACAGCGGTGGCTACACCTTC
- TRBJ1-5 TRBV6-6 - CASSYRRQPQHF TGTGCCAGCAGTTACCGAAGACAGCCCCAGCATTTT
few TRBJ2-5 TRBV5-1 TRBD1 CASSLRQGQGTQYF TGCGCCAGCAGCTTGCGACAGGGACAGGGGACCCAGTACTTC
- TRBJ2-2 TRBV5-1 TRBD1 CASTPGQGPSGELFF TGCGCCAGCACCCCGGGACAGGGGCCGTCCGGGGAGCTGTTTTTT
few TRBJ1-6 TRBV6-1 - CASAGPYNSPLHF TGTGCCAGCGCGGGACCGTATAATTCACCCCTCCACTTT
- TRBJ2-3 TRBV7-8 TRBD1 CASSFGTGGAADTQYF TGTGCCAGCAGCTTCGGGACAGGGGGCGCGGCAGATACGCAGTATTTT
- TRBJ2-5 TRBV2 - CASSGTARETQYF TGTGCCAGCAGTGGGACGGCGAGAGAGACCCAGTACTTC
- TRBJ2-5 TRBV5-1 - CASCASGDLETQYF TGCGCCAGCTGCGCTTCGGGGGATTTGGAGACCCAGTACTTC
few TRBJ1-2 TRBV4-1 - CASSLARVGGNYTF TGCGCCAGCAGCCTCGCCCGGGTTGGGGGGAACTACACCTTC
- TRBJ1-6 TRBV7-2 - CASSLVGGMGSPLHF TGTGCCAGCAGCTTAGTTGGGGGGATGGGCTCACCCCTCCACTTT
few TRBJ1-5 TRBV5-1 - CASSPRGADSNQPQHF TGCGCCAGCAGCCCCCGGGGGGCCGATAGCAATCAGCCCCAGCATTTT
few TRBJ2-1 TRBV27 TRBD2 CASRMGGGAYNEQFF TGTGCCAGCAGGATGGGGGGGGGGGCCTACAATGAGCAGTTCTTC
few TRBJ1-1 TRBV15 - CATSRGNQGSEAFF TGTGCCACCAGCAGAGGGAATCAGGGCAGTGAAGCTTTCTTT
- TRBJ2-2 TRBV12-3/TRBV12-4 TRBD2 CASRMAGGWTGELFF TGTGCCAGCAGGATGGCGGGAGGGTGGACCGGGGAGCTGTTTTTT
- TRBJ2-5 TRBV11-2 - CASSLVGDWETQYF TGTGCCAGCAGCTTAGTGGGCGATTGGGAGACCCAGTACTTC
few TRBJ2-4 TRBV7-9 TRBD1 CASSRTGGLAKNIQYF TGTGCCAGCAGCCGTACAGGGGGCCTAGCCAAAAACATTCAGTACTTC